This TCR beta chain originates from a study of cytomegalovirus exposure and HLA in healthy donors. Study-wide points: In an earlier analysis, in 587 donors, most V segments appeared productive either ~87% or ~30% of the time. Presence/absence analyses assumed roughly uniform sequencing depth across donors.

The CDR3 contains 14 residues. The V gene end was trimmed by 5 bases and the J gene end by 8 bases; junction bases not matched to a gene: 7. Germline CDR1 reads LNHDA; CDR2 reads SQIVND (reference sequence). The PCR contained 60 Vbeta and 13 Jbeta primers. In the source study's methods: A later analysis counted around 74 million unique TCR beta chains, around 12 million shared. TCRdb's copy holds only in-frame clones and misses some; the assay was immunoSEQ multiplex PCR. Clone size and the V and J calls come from that table; the DNA yielded D and trimming. The table has about 200,000 clones, roughly 80% seen once. A remark on this clone: No antigen is known for it.

This clonotype was sampled from a woman younger than 45 in good health and CMV-seropositive. Sequenced input: PBMCs. The chain is built from TRBV19 and TRBJ2-1, with 9 bases fitting TRBD2. The CDR3 here is CASSPGTSWHEQFF. The CDR3 DNA sequence: TGTGCCAGTAGTCCCGGGACTAGCTGGCATGAGCAGTTCTTC.